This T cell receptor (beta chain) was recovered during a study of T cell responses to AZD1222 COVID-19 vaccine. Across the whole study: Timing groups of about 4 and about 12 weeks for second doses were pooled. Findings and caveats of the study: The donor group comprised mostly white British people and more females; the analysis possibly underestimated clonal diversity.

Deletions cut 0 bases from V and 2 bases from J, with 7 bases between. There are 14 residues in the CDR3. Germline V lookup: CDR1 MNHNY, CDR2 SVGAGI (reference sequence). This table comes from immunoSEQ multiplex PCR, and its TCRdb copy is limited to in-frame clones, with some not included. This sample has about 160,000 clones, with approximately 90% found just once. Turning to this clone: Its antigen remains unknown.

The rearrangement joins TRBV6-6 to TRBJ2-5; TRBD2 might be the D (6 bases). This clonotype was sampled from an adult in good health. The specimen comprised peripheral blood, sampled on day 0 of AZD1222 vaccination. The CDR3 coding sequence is TGTGCCAGCAGTTACTCGGGGACTCAAGAGACCCAGTACTTC. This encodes CASSYSGTQETQYF.